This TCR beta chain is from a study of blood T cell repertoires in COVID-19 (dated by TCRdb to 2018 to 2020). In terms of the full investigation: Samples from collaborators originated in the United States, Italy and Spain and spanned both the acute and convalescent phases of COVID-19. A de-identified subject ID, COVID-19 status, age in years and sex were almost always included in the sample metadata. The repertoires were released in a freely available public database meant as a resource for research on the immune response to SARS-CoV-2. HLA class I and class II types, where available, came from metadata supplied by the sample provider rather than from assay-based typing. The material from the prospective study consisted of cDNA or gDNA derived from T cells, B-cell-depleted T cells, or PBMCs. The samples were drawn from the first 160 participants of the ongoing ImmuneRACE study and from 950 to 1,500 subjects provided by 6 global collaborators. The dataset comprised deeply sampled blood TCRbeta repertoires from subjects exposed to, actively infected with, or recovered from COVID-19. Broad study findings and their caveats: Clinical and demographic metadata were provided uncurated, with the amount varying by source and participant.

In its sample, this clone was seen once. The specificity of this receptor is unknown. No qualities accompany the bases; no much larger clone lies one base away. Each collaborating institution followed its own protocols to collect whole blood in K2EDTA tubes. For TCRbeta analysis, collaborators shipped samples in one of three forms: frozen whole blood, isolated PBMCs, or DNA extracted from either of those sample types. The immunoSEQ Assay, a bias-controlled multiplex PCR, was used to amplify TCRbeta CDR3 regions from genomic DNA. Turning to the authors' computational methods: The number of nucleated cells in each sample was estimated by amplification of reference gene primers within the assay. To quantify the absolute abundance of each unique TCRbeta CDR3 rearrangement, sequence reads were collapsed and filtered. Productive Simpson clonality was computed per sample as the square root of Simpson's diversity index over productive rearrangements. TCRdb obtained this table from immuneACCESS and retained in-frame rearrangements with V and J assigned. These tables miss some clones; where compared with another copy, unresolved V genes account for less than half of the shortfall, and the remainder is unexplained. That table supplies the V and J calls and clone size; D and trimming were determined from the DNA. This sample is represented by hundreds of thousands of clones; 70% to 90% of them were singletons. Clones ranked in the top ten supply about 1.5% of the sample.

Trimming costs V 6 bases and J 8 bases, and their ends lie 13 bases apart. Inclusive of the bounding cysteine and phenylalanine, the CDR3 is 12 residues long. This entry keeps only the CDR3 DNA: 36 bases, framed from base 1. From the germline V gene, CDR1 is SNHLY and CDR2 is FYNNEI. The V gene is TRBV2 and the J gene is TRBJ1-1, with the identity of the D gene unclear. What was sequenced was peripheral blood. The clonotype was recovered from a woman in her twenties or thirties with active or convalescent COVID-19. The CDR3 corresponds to CASRASRVEAFF. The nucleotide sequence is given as TGTGCCAGCAGAGCCTCCCGGGTCGAAGCTTTCTTT.